Listed below are T cell receptor beta chains from one sample, sequenced in a study of memory CD4+ T cells and cytomegalovirus serostatus. Data came from immunoSEQ multiplex PCR; TCRdb stores just in-frame clones and leaves some out. Of around 76,000 clones listed, around 78% are singletons. Sequencing input: memory CD4+ T cells from blood. The receptor source for this set is an adult in good health and CMV-seropositive. CDR3s include the opening cysteine and the closing phenylalanine or tryptophan.

>TRBJ2-5|TRBV7-7
CASSLAPGGLQETQYF
>TRBJ2-5|TRBV15
CATSRYQETQYF
>TRBJ1-1|TRBV7-2
CASSQPGRGNTEAFF
>TRBJ2-5|TRBV5-1
CASRLAGGPSQETQYF
>TRBJ1-5|TRBV7-6
CASSFPDQPQHF
>TRBJ1-2|TRBV7-8
CASSQDRVKTF
>TRBJ2-6|TRBV5-4
CAIRGVRGANVLTF
>TRBJ1-2|TRBV6-1
CASSEVGQHSPYGYTF
>TRBJ1-2|TRBV28
CASSQTGSYGYTF
>TRBJ1-4|TRBV21-1
CASSKGGGLNEKLFF
>TRBJ2-3|TRBV5-1
CASSLVGDSSTDTQYF